Presented here are 14 T cell receptor beta chains from one specimen sequenced in a study of cytomegalovirus exposure and HLA in healthy donors. Primers for the PCR totalled 60 Vbeta and 13 Jbeta. Sequencing used immunoSEQ multiplex PCR; TCRdb keeps in-frame clones, though not all of them. The sample has some 77,000 clones; 80% are singletons. The sequenced sample was PBMCs. All receptors derive from a man aged 45-60 years in good health and CMV-seropositive.

This chain connects TRBV25-1 to TRBJ2-1; 7 bases fit TRBD2. The CDR3 sequence is 17 residues long. V shed 0 bases and J 6 bases; nucleotides not matched to a gene: 11. Germline-derived CDR1 and CDR2 are MGHDK and SYGVNS. In DNA form, the CDR3 reads TGTGCCAGCAGTGAATATAGGAGGCGGGAGCAGAGCAATGAGCAGTTCTTC. This encodes CASSEYRRREQSNEQFF.

The chain is built from TRBV30 and TRBJ1-3, with D unclear. Looked up from germline, CDR1 is GTSNPN and CDR2 is SVGIG (reference sequence). The CDR3 is 11 residues long. V lost 8 bases, J lost 4 bases, and 9 bases lay in between. The CDR3 is CARYGGNTIYF. Here the CDR3 DNA reads TGTGCCCGATACGGGGGAAACACCATATATTTT.

V usage is TRBV19 and J usage is TRBJ1-5, with 7 bases matching TRBD1. The length of the CDR3 is 15 residues. The ends lost 7 bases at V and 2 bases at J; junction bases unmatched: 8. Germline CDR1 is LNHDA and CDR2 is SQIVND (reference sequence). Here the CDR3 DNA reads TGTGCCAGTAAGGAGGGGGCGCGGGGCAATCAGCCCCAGCATTTT. It codes for CASKEGARGNQPQHF.

This chain uses TRBV2 with TRBJ1-1; D unresolved. V lost 8 bases and J lost 7, with 14 bases in between. Germline V gene data show CDR1 as SNHLY and CDR2 as FYNNEI. The CDR3 length is 12 residues. The CDR3 coding sequence is TGTGCCAGCGGTAAACAGCCCTATGAAGCTTTCTTT. Amino acids: CASGKQPYEAFF.

The CDR3 here is CAISEKREVGELFF. The CDR3 nucleotides are TGTGCCATCAGTGAGAAACGGGAGGTGGGGGAGCTGTTTTTT. J is TRBJ2-2 and V is TRBV10-3; 7 bases are shared with TRBD2. V lost 2 bases to trimming and J lost 8 bases; unmatched junction nucleotides: 5. The CDR3 is 14 amino acids. The germline V gene has CDR1 ENHRY and CDR2 SYGVKD.

The gene calls are TRBV10-1 and TRBJ2-1; 8 nucleotides line up with TRBD2. This CDR3 comprises 16 residues. The V gene's germline CDR1 is WNHNN and CDR2 SYGVQD (reference sequence). V trimming: 0 bases; J trimming: 3 bases; junction bases outside the gene matches: 4. CDR3 protein: CASSESTGGIYNEQFF. The CDR3 coding sequence is TGCGCCAGCAGTGAGTCGACGGGAGGGATCTACAATGAGCAGTTCTTC.

This chain links TRBV7-9 with TRBJ2-1; D might be TRBD1 (6 bases). The CDR3 sequence is 15 residues long. V lost 4 bases and J 3 bases, leaving 13 bases between the germline ends. Germline V gene data show CDR1 as SEHNR and CDR2 as FQNEAQ (reference sequence). The CDR3 region is CASSSPRDNYNEQFF. The CDR3 coding sequence is TGTGCCAGCAGCTCTCCCCGGGACAACTACAATGAGCAGTTCTTC.

The chain uses TRBV7-9 and TRBJ2-1, with TRBD1 identical over 9 bases. Germline CDR1 SEHNR, CDR2 FQNEAQ (reference sequence). CDR3 size: 14 residues. V shed 5 bases, J shed 7 bases, and the junction held 6 bases outside the gene matches. The CDR3 is CASSLGQGLNEQFF. The CDR3 coding sequence is TGTGCCAGCAGCCTGGGACAGGGATTAAATGAGCAGTTCTTC.

This chain connects TRBV27 to TRBJ2-1; D possibly corresponds to TRBD2 (6 bases). The CDR3 extends over 15 amino acids. The V gene lost 4 bases and the J gene lost 9 bases, with 19 bases spanning the gap. The germline CDR1 and CDR2 sequences are MNHEY and SMNVEV (reference sequence). The CDR3 DNA sequence: TGTGCCAGCAGTTCGGAGCTAGCGCGGTCCAGTGAGCAGTTCTTC. Translating it yields CASSSELARSSEQFF.

The V call is TRBV4-3, the J call TRBJ2-3; 8 nucleotides align to TRBD2. Trimming at V came to 1 base and at J to 5 bases, leaving 2 bases not matched to a gene. The germline CDR1 and CDR2 sequences are LGHNA and YSLEER. The CDR3 consists of 14 residues. The CDR3 DNA reads TGCGCCAGCAGCCAAGCGGGAGGGATAGATACGCAGTATTTT. Translation: CASSQAGGIDTQYF.

The chain has TRBV6-1 and TRBJ2-5; the match to TRBD1 covers 7 bases. The V segment lost 3 bases and the J segment 2 bases; nucleotides outside the gene matches: 12. Germline CDR1 is MNHNS and CDR2 is SASEGT. The CDR3 spans 17 residues. The CDR3 is CASSDGPPRQGQETQYF. The DNA of the CDR3 is TGTGCCAGCAGTGACGGTCCGCCGCGACAGGGACAAGAGACCCAGTACTTC.

V usage is TRBV6-1 and J usage is TRBJ2-1; D possibly corresponds to TRBD2 (5 bases). V shed 6 bases and J shed 9 bases, with 21 bases lying between them. This CDR3 spans 15 amino acids. Germline V gives CDR1 MNHNS, CDR2 SASEGT. This chain's CDR3 is CASREGSSSPGEQFF. The CDR3 region has the DNA TGTGCCAGCAGAGAGGGCAGTTCCTCACCGGGTGAGCAGTTCTTC.

V gene TRBV7-9 combines with J gene TRBJ1-1, with a possible D match to TRBD1 (6 bases). V was trimmed by 0 bases and J by 7 bases, leaving 18 bases between them. The CDR3 extends over 16 amino acids. CDR1 and CDR2 from the germline V gene are SEHNR and FQNEAQ (reference sequence). The CDR3 here is CASSLAGRGERNEAFF. The CDR3 bases are TGTGCCAGCAGCTTAGCTGGCAGGGGTGAACGGAATGAAGCTTTCTTT.

The chain couples TRBV29-1 to TRBJ1-2; 10 bases map to TRBD1. This CDR3 contains 12 residues. V gave up 2 bases and J gave up 10 bases; unmatched junction bases: 4. CDR1 and CDR2 (germline): SQVTM, ANQGSEA. The chain's CDR3 is CSVERTGGNYTF. The CDR3 bases are TGCAGCGTTGAAAGGACAGGGGGTAACTACACCTTC.